This TCR beta chain was sequenced in a study of CD8 T cells in ankylosing spondylitis. Findings and limits, study-wide: Disease-linked clones were CD8+ and relatively rare in peripheral blood. Significantly higher representation of disease-linked clones was reported for matched ankylosing spondylitis synovial fluid. Fewer than ten highly homologous variants made up a TCR beta motif that seemed to typify ankylosing spondylitis blood. Earlier reports found some motif variants in synovial fluid and blood in reactive arthritis.

CDR1 MNHNS and CDR2 SASEGT come from the germline V gene. Trimming removed 5 bases at V and 5 bases at J, with 15 bases between. The CDR3 sequence is 14 residues long. There are a few counts of this clonotype. The antigen is unknown. In making TCR beta libraries, quantitative 5'-RACE with molecular barcodes was used. A single record per CDR3 protein comes from TCRdb applying MiXCR to the 5' RACE reads. The table records some 840,000 distinct CDR3 sequences, roughly 10% of them present only once. The gene calls are TRBV6-1 and TRBJ1-2, with D uncertain. The receptor was isolated from a male donor with ankylosing spondylitis. The sample comprised blood, either unsorted or a sorted T cell fraction (not recorded which). CDR3 DNA: TGTGCCAGCAGTCCGGGAGCCTCGGAGTATGGCTACACCTTC. Translated: CASSPGASEYGYTF.